This T cell receptor (beta chain) was captured in a study of cytomegalovirus exposure and HLA in healthy donors. Study outcomes and limitations: Among the CMV-associated chains, three were confirmed in vitro as specific for CMV antigens.

This CDR3 contains 15 residues. After removal of 6 bases from V and 4 bases from J, the junction contained 8 bases not matched to a gene. Germline CDR1 MDHEN, CDR2 SYDVKM. Remarks on this clone: Its antigen is unidentified.

The PCR ran on 60 Vbeta and 13 Jbeta primers. Sequenced by immunoSEQ multiplex PCR; TCRdb stores in-frame clones only, minus some. The sample holds more than 85,000 clones; about 90% are singletons and the top ten take about 1.8%. The source material was PBMCs. The chain uses TRBV28 and TRBJ2-7; 11 bases match TRBD2. This clonotype was obtained from a middle-aged man in good health and CMV-seronegative. CDR3 nucleotide sequence: TGTGCCAGCAGGGGCCTAGCGGGGGGTTGGTACGAGCAGTACTTC. It yields the protein CASRGLAGGWYEQYF.